This TCR beta chain was obtained from a study of identical twins. MiXCR, run by TCRdb on the 5' RACE reads, gives a single entry per CDR3 protein. Of nearly 900,000 distinct CDR3 sequences in the sample, 9% to 15% were seen once. The CDR3 contains 12 residues. V was clipped by 3 bases and J by 2 bases, with 7 bases between them. Per the germline V gene, CDR1 is DFQATT and CDR2 is SNEGSKA (reference sequence). In its sample, this clonotype was seen many times. These records were also assigned to another study, of yellow fever vaccine responses in identical twins.

The specimen sequenced was PBMCs. The TCR sequence derives from a woman under 30 in good health. The rearrangement joins TRBV20-1 to TRBJ2-5; D call uncertain. The CDR3 spells CSASVRQETQYF. CDR3 DNA sequence: TGCAGTGCTAGTGTCAGACAAGAGACCCAGTACTTC.